Included here is one TCR beta chain sequence, with context. Its antigen is as yet unknown. The CDR3 has 17 residues. With 7 bases removed from V and 0 bases from J, the gap between germline ends came to 19 bases. The germline V gene encodes CDR1 SNHLY and CDR2 FYNNEI. This entry belongs to a study of T cells after yellow fever vaccination. Study as a whole: SMART-Seq v4 Ultra Low Input prepared libraries from low-cell fractions.

Overall study findings and caveats: Most clones from primary vaccination resurfaced after the booster (around 97% CD4, over 85% CD8).

The TCR cDNA carried a universal primer site and UMIs from 5'RACE template switching. TCRdb passed the 5' RACE reads through MiXCR, listing each CDR3 protein once. The sample yields 250,000 to 300,000 distinct CDR3 sequences, over 4.5% seen once. The sample here was CD4+ T cells sorted from PBMCs, taken on the day of the yellow fever booster vaccination. This receptor was obtained from a young man who received the YFV17D yellow fever vaccine. The chain employs TRBV2 and TRBJ1-5, with D hard to call. The DNA of the CDR3 is TGTGCCAGCATGAGGGCAGACCTTCATTATAGCAATCAGCCCCAGCATTTT. It yields the protein CASMRADLHYSNQPQHF.